This T cell receptor beta chain was recovered during a study of OX40 agonist ivuxolimab in advanced cancers. As for the study in general: People in dose escalation had one of these cancers: hepatocellular carcinoma, melanoma, renal cell or head and neck cancer. Three patients showed partial responses: one hepatocellular carcinoma and two cutaneous melanoma cases.

The sample holds a few counts of this clone. The study sampled blood at baseline, cycle 4 day 1, and cycle 7 day 1. Clones were sequenced by immunoSEQ multiplex PCR, and TCRdb holds only the in-frame ones, with some missing. The sample holds approximately 68,000 clones, more than 90% seen once. Germline trimming cut 1 base from V and 4 bases from J; bases unmatched to any gene: 2. CDR1 is MNHEY, CDR2 SVGAGI, per germline. This CDR3 region has 14 residues. The chain employs TRBV6-5 and TRBJ2-5; 8 bases match TRBD1. Sequencing was performed on CD4+ or CD8+ T cells sorted from blood, taken in a trial of the OX40 agonist ivuxolimab. This TCR was sampled from an adult with an advanced solid tumor such as melanoma, head and neck, liver or kidney cancer. CDR3 DNA sequence: TGTGCCAGCAGTTACTTGGGACAGGCAGAGACCCAGTACTTC. Translating gives CASSYLGQAETQYF.